This T cell receptor beta chain was sequenced in a study of blood T cell repertoires in COVID-19. The CDR3 covers 15 residues. The germline CDR1 and CDR2 sequences are MDHEN and SYDVKM. J was trimmed by 3 bases and V by 6 bases; bases with no gene match: 8. Per the original data handling: Estimated nucleated cell counts came from reference gene primer amplification. Sequencing was performed with immunoSEQ multiplex PCR; in TCRdb, only in-frame clones are kept and a portion is missing. V and J calls plus clone size are reproduced from that table; the DNA served to infer D and trimming. The repertoire holds around 250,000 clones, with approximately 86% as singletons.

This rearrangement joins TRBV28 to TRBJ2-3; 8 bases align to TRBD2. The receptor's source is a woman under 30 with acute or convalescent COVID-19. Sequenced input: peripheral blood. CDR3 sequence (DNA): TGTGCCAGCAGCGAACCGACTAGCGTGACAGATACGCAGTATTTT. Translated, it gives CASSEPTSVTDTQYF.